The 20 T cell receptor beta chains listed next were all sequenced from one sample in a study of blood T cell repertoires in COVID-19. Libraries were prepared by immunoSEQ multiplex PCR; TCRdb keeps only in-frame clonotypes and omits some of them. The table records 100,000 or so clones, about 90% of them present only once. The sample comprised peripheral blood. These TCRs come from a man between 45 and 60 years old with acute or convalescent COVID-19.

This rearrangement joins TRBV6-6 to TRBJ1-5; the D gene is possibly TRBD1 (5 bases). CDR1 MNHNY and CDR2 SVGAGI come from the germline V gene (reference sequence). This CDR3 has 15 residues. The ends were cut back, 6 bases at V and 5 bases at J, with 17 bases in the middle. The CDR3 coding sequence is TGTGCCAGCAGCTCAGGGAAAATAGGTCATCAGCCCCAGCATTTT. Its protein is CASSSGKIGHQPQHF.

This sequence joins TRBV12-5 and TRBJ1-1; D call uncertain. Germline lookup yields CDR1 LGHNT and CDR2 FRNRAP. CDR3 size: 13 residues. V dropped 6 bases and J dropped 2 bases, with 10 bases sitting between them. The DNA of the CDR3 is TGTGCTAGTGGCGCGGCCTTCAACACTGAAGCTTTCTTT. This translates into CASGAAFNTEAFF.

The table lists this clone with a count of one. This chain links TRBV5-1 with TRBJ2-2, with 10 bases matching TRBD2. The germline V gene has CDR1 SGHRS and CDR2 YFSETQ. The J segment lost 4 bases and the V segment lost 3 bases, leaving 6 bases of the junction unmatched. The CDR3 is 16 residues long. The CDR3 here is CASSSQRGGRTGELFF. Here the CDR3 DNA reads TGCGCCAGCAGCTCTCAGCGGGGGGGCCGCACCGGGGAGCTGTTTTTT.

The chain recombines TRBV6-2 or TRBV6-3 with TRBJ1-2, with TRBD1 as a possible D gene (5 bases). Trimming cost V 4 bases and J 5 bases, with 14 bases left between them. Germline values: CDR1 MNHEY, CDR2 SVGEGT. The CDR3 loop spans 14 amino acids. CDR3 amino acids: CASSSRQLPYGYTF. The CDR3 nucleotides read TGTGCCAGCAGTTCCCGACAGTTACCTTATGGCTACACCTTC.

This chain joins TRBV5-4 and TRBJ2-1, with 9 bases lining up with TRBD1. Germline CDR1 reads SGHNT; CDR2 reads YYREEE (reference sequence). The CDR3 is 15 amino acids. V shed 1 base and J 6 bases; nucleotides not matched to a gene: 5. The CDR3: CASSLQGQGGNEQFF. CDR3 DNA sequence: TGTGCCAGCAGCTTGCAGGGACAGGGAGGCAATGAGCAGTTCTTC.

The gene calls are TRBV15 and TRBJ2-5; 11 positions agree with TRBD1. CDR1 and CDR2 (germline): LNHNV, YYDKDF (reference sequence). V was clipped by 7 bases and J by 5 bases; unmatched bases: 6. The CDR3 contains 14 residues. As DNA, the CDR3 is TGTGCCACCACCAGGGACAGGGGGACGGAGACCCAGTACTTC. It yields the protein CATTRDRGTETQYF.

The J gene is TRBJ2-1, the V gene TRBV10-3; the match to TRBD1 covers 11 bases. The CDR3 loop spans 15 amino acids. V lost 4 bases, J lost 3 bases, and 2 bases stayed unmatched. Per the germline V gene, CDR1 is ENHRY and CDR2 is SYGVKD. The CDR3 DNA is TGTGCCATCAGTGGGACAGGGGGCAACTACAATGAGCAGTTCTTC. It yields the protein CAISGTGGNYNEQFF.

The rearrangement links TRBV19 to TRBJ1-2, with D perhaps matching TRBD1 (5 bases). Between the trimmed V and J ends, which lost 7 bases and 5 bases, there was a span of 20 bases. The CDR3 runs 15 residues. CDR1 and CDR2 (germline): LNHDA, SQIVND (reference sequence). CDR3 DNA: TGTGCCAGTACCCCAGCGCGGGGCAAGAGGTATGGCTACACCTTC. Encoded protein: CASTPARGKRYGYTF.

This clone turned up a few times. The V gene is TRBV29-1, the J gene TRBJ1-2; D is perhaps TRBD1 (5 bases). Germline assignment: CDR1 SQVTM and CDR2 ANQGSEA. This CDR3 has 12 residues. The ends were cut back, 6 bases at V and 2 bases at J, with 10 bases in the middle. The CDR3 is CSVGPGNYGYTF. The CDR3 coding sequence is TGCAGCGTGGGGCCAGGGAACTATGGCTACACCTTC.

The chain links TRBV19 to TRBJ1-5; D call uncertain. V lost 10 bases and J 2 bases, leaving 9 bases between the germline ends. The CDR3 totals 12 residues. Per the germline V gene, CDR1 is LNHDA and CDR2 is SQIVND (reference sequence). The CDR3 is CATKRGNQPQHF. The CDR3 DNA sequence: TGTGCCACCAAGAGGGGCAATCAGCCCCAGCATTTT.

The V gene is TRBV5-6, the J gene TRBJ1-5; 12 bases are shared with TRBD1. The V gene end was trimmed by 4 bases and the J gene end by 6 bases; junction bases not matched to a gene: 8. This CDR3 contains 16 residues. CDR1 is SGHDT, CDR2 YYEEEE, per germline. CDR3 sequence (DNA): TGTGCCAGCAGCCGGGACAGGGGGCTAATTGGTCAGCCCCAGCATTTT. Its translation is CASSRDRGLIGQPQHF.

The rearrangement links TRBV2 to TRBJ2-2; 7 positions agree with TRBD1. CDR1 and CDR2 (germline): SNHLY, FYNNEI. The length of the CDR3 is 14 residues. V was clipped by 6 bases and J by 4 bases; unmatched bases: 5. CDR3 nucleotide sequence: TGTGCCAGCAGGTCGACAGGGCCCACCGGGGAGCTGTTTTTT. This gives the protein CASRSTGPTGELFF.

The chain has TRBV19 and TRBJ1-1; 9 nucleotides match TRBD1. CDR3 size: 17 residues. The junction had 12 bases not matched to a gene; V was cut back by 4 bases and J by 3 bases. Germline assignment: CDR1 LNHDA and CDR2 SQIVND (reference sequence). The CDR3 coding sequence is TGTGCCAGTAGTACAGGACGGGACAGGGCAGGTTACACTGAAGCTTTCTTT. It specifies CASSTGRDRAGYTEAFF. Drawing the rest from reference TRBV19 and TRBJ1-1, the complete variable domain is DGGITQSPKYLFRKEGQNVTLSCEQNLNHDAMYWYRQDPGQGLRLIYYSQIVNDFQKGDIAEGYSVSREKKESFPLTVTSAQKNPTAFYLCASSTGRDRAGYTEAFFGQGTRLTVV.

This rearrangement joins TRBV5-6 to TRBJ2-1, with D possibly being TRBD2 (5 bases). Germline V gene sequence: CDR1 SGHDT, CDR2 YYEEEE. The CDR3 loop spans 17 amino acids. Deletions cut 0 bases from V and 0 bases from J, with 13 bases between. This chain's CDR3 is CASSLGGLPSSYNEQFF. CDR3 nucleotide sequence: TGTGCCAGCAGCTTGGGAGGGCTTCCCAGCTCCTACAATGAGCAGTTCTTC.

This chain joins TRBV25-1 and TRBJ2-5, with D perhaps TRBD2 (6 bases). In germline, CDR1 is MGHDK, CDR2 SYGVNS. Trimming took off 4 bases at V and 5 bases at J, with 11 bases between the two ends. CDR3 size: 13 residues. The CDR3 protein is CASSAIGGETQYF. The CDR3 bases are TGTGCCAGCAGTGCCATTGGGGGGGAGACCCAGTACTTC. The full variable domain, in which reference TRBV25-1 and TRBJ2-5 provide the parts outside the CDR3, is EADIYQTPRYLVIGTGKKITLECSQTMGHDKMYWYQQDPGMELHLIHYSYGVNSTEKGDLSSESTVSRIRTEHFPLTLESARPSHTSQYLCASSAIGGETQYFGPGTRLLVL.

This clone was detected once. The chain uses TRBV14 and TRBJ2-5, with unresolved D. CDR1 SGHDN and CDR2 FVKESK come from the germline V gene. Trimming shortened V by 1 base and J by 4 bases, and 10 bases separated the two germline ends. The CDR3 sequence is 14 residues long. CDR3 residues: CASSQAGPGETQYF. CDR3 in DNA: TGTGCCAGCAGCCAAGCTGGCCCGGGAGAGACCCAGTACTTC.

This clone came up once. V gene TRBV3-1 (or the pseudogene TRBV3-2) combines with J gene TRBJ2-1; 7 bases are shared with TRBD2. V trimming: 3 bases; J trimming: 4 bases; junction bases outside the gene matches: 9. This CDR3 spans 16 amino acids. Germline CDR1 and CDR2: LGHDT and YNNKEL (reference sequence). The CDR3 sequence is CASSHGAGVGYNEQFF. Here the CDR3 DNA reads TGTGCCAGCAGCCACGGGGCGGGGGTTGGGTACAATGAGCAGTTCTTC.

The J gene is TRBJ2-2, the V gene TRBV15, with 11 bases that match TRBD1. CDR1 LNHNV and CDR2 YYDKDF come from the germline V gene (reference sequence). The CDR3 has 16 amino acids. The J segment lost 5 bases and the V segment lost 5 bases, leaving 7 bases of the junction unmatched. This chain's CDR3 is CATSGAGTGGTGELFF. In nucleotides, the CDR3 is TGTGCCACCAGCGGAGCCGGGACAGGGGGTACCGGGGAGCTGTTTTTT.

V gene TRBV11-2 combines with J gene TRBJ1-6; weak D call: TRBD1 (5 bases). The CDR3 has 14 amino acids. V was clipped by 7 bases and J by 8 bases, with 15 bases between them. Germline lookup yields CDR1 SGHAT and CDR2 FQNNGV. CDR3 DNA sequence: TGTGCCAGCACCGGCCAGGGTGGGTATTCACCCCTCCACTTT. Translating it yields CASTGQGGYSPLHF.

V and J are TRBV19 and TRBJ1-5; D not resolved. V was cut by 4 bases and J by 6 bases, with 13 bases left in between. CDR1 is LNHDA and CDR2 is SQIVND in the germline V gene (reference sequence). The CDR3 sequence is 14 residues long. CDR3 sequence (DNA): TGTGCCAGTAGTAACACAGTCACCGCTCAGCCCCAGCATTTT. It specifies CASSNTVTAQPQHF.